This TCR beta chain was recorded in a study of molecular identifiers for immune sequencing clone quantification. Using its own MiXCR run on the PCR reads, TCRdb lists one record per CDR3 protein. The data show 60,000 to 65,000 distinct CDR3 sequences, around a fifth seen once. Notes on the study in general: Effector cells kept over 99% of their molecules in clones above 20 RNA copies, while naive cells kept under 1% there.

A remark on this clonotype: Its antigen is currently unknown.

V was shortened by 0 bases and J by 5 bases, with 12 bases between the two germline ends. The CDR3 length is 15 residues. CDR1 SGDLS and CDR2 YYNGEE come from the germline V gene. The sample consisted of naive CD8+ T cells from blood, with Jurkat cell RNA spiked in. Documented subset: FACS-sorted CD8+CD4-CCR7+CD45RA+ naive T cells. The source of this sequence is a human donor in good health. Some libraries in this study had Jurkat cell RNA spiked in. V usage is TRBV9 and J usage is TRBJ2-1; D is ambiguous. The CDR3 DNA sequence: TGTGCCAGCAGCGTAGTGGCTGCCCGGGACAATGAGCAGTTCTTC. Residues: CASSVVAARDNEQFF. Full variable domain (missing parts from reference TRBV9 and TRBJ2-1): DSGVTQTPKHLITATGQRVTLRCSPRSGDLSVYWYQQSLDQGLQFLIQYYNGEERAKGNILERFSAQQFPDLHSELNLSSLELGDSALYFCASSVVAARDNEQFFGPGTRLTVL.